The T cell receptor (beta chain) described here comes from a study of tissue T cells after allogeneic stem cell transplantation (dated by TCRdb to between 2021 and 2022). About the study as a whole: Over a roughly 3-year period, roughly 7 adult allo-HCT recipients who had steroid-refractory GVHD were prospectively enrolled in a research-autopsy study. Every GVHD patient got a graft from a donor, with four grafts unmodified and three CD34-selected to deplete T cells. Gastrointestinal GVHD was present in all GVHD patients, each of whom received several lines of GVHD-directed therapy, and several of these patients also had skin involvement. For viably preserved blood and marrow, CD3+ T cells were flow-sorted when cell numbers allowed; smaller samples underwent direct DNA extraction. The study profiled TCR beta repertoires across many tissues from research autopsies of patients with and without GVHD, plus mouse models of GVHD. The human arm was a prospective observational study without blinding or randomization. Broad study findings and their caveats: Within patients, how anatomically similar the tissues were was a key factor in shaping TCR repertoire composition, regardless of disease or transplant status. The patient cohort was small and clinically heterogeneous, and sampling depth was acknowledged as a limitation. Only a few T cell clones appeared in more than one patient, yet motif-based clustering showed tissue-specific repertoire signatures that were shared between patients. Blood and spleen T cells captured only a limited portion of the TCR repertoire detected in tissues, in both patients and mice. Which tissue TCRs were alloreactive or antigen-specific was not determined in the study, and some clones might have been persisting host cells.

Turning to this clone: No antigen is known for it. Base qualities are missing; no much larger clone stands one base away.

CDR1 SQVTM and CDR2 ANQGSEA were looked up in the germline V gene. V is pared back by 5 bases and J by 4 bases, with 17 bases lying between the germline termini. Counted from cysteine to phenylalanine, this CDR3 has 14 amino acids. Only CDR3 DNA is held: 42 bases, read in frame from base 1. The time point tag for this specimen amounts to: recipient (host-origin) PBMCs collected before allo-HCT. The method behind the library was the immunoSEQ multiplex PCR assay. TCRbeta CDR3 sequencing was done by Adaptive Biotechnologies at survey depth, reporting CDR3 sequences, V/J genes, productive frequency and template counts. Amplification of TCR beta CDR3 regions started from genomic DNA instead of RNA. Under the source paper's analysis protocol: Pairwise repertoire overlap between tissues was quantified with Jensen-Shannon divergence, where 1 means complete divergence and 0 identical. Tissues were clustered by single-linkage agglomerative hierarchical clustering of pairwise JSD values and displayed as dendrograms. All patient samples were analyzed with GLIPH2 using simulation_depth 1000, kmer_min_depth 3 and cdr3_length_cutoff 8, and only groups containing more than two unique CDR3s were kept. In a standardized tissue-overlap score, Jaccard GLIPH-group overlap across patients was extrapolated to a standard repertoire size of 1000 clones. Linear mixed-effect models, with tissue included as a fixed effect and individual included as a random effect, were used to assess associations of diversity with clinical or experimental variables. As stored in TCRdb, this immuneACCESS dataset retains in-frame rearrangements with V and J assigned. A fraction of the clones does not appear; measured against another copy, unresolved V genes explain less than half of the discrepancy, and the remainder lacks a known reason. The D gene and trimming were derived from the DNA, and the V and J assignments and clone size from that table. This sample lists 20,000 to 30,000 clones; 75% to 95% were detected once. Approximately 2% of the sample belongs to the ten largest clones.

The TCR originated in a male donor aged 60 or over who later had graft-versus-host disease after an allogeneic stem cell transplant. The rearrangement combines TRBV29-1 with TRBJ2-5; 5 matching bases give a weak D call of TRBD1. The sequencing here drew on blood, taken before transplantation. The nucleotides read TGCAGCGTTCCGGCCCAAGGGGTTGGAGAGACCCAGTACTTC. It is translated as CSVPAQGVGETQYF.